The clone carrying this T cell receptor beta chain was counted at least ten times. Its antigen is still unknown. Trimming cost V 7 bases and J 9 bases; bases outside gene matches: 15. Germline CDR1 reads MDHEN; CDR2 reads SYDVKM. The CDR3 runs 16 residues. RNA transcripts yielded amplified TCR beta CDR3 regions. Primed by the HTBI set, a first-round RT-PCR was run on the TCR CDR3. TCRdb reanalysed the multiplex PCR reads using MiXCR and keeps one entry per CDR3 protein. Here the sample spans about 620,000 distinct CDR3 sequences, under 20% being singletons. This specimen belongs to a study of T cells in Graves' hyperthyroidism and ophthalmopathy. Background on the study: Initial diagnosis, before any treatment, was when peripheral blood was collected. Findings and caveats of the study: Ophthalmopathy was predicted by the model a median of 6.5 months ahead of onset. Blood also held most thyroid clonotypes expanded beyond 0.001.

Cells are PBMCs isolated from 10 ml of fresh blood. The gene calls are TRBV28 and TRBJ2-1; TRBD1 matches at 10 bases. Sequencing was done on a sample of blood. The clonotype was recovered from a woman in her twenties or thirties with Graves' hyperthyroidism. The CDR3 loop reads CASTSTGTGVGTEQFF. As DNA, the CDR3 is TGTGCCAGCACGAGTACCGGGACAGGGGTCGGTACTGAGCAGTTCTTC.